A selection of T cell receptor beta chains follows, all from one sample in a study of CD8 T cells in ankylosing spondylitis. MiXCR, run by TCRdb on the 5' RACE reads, gives a single entry per CDR3 protein. Of around 300,000 distinct CDR3 sequences detected, approximately 10% appear once; the ten largest clones hold roughly 9.1%. The specimen was blood, either unsorted or a sorted T cell fraction (not recorded which). The receptor source for this set is a female donor with ankylosing spondylitis or in good health (not recorded which). CDR3s include the opening cysteine and the closing phenylalanine or tryptophan. A D gene is named only where the DNA matches it firmly. Size is omitted from some rows. Given values are once, few, many or a class for expanded clones.

>few|TRBV12-3/TRBV12-4|NA|TRBJ2-7
CASSLLFWGRSQSYEQYF
TGTGCCAGCAGTTTACTTTTTTGGGGCCGATCGCAATCCTACGAGCAGTACTTC
>many|TRBV20-1|NA|TRBJ2-5
CSARDFHRETQYF
TGCAGTGCTAGAGATTTCCACAGAGAGACCCAGTACTTC
>few|TRBV10-3|TRBD1|TRBJ1-5
CAISESGGGQPQHF
TGTGCCATCAGTGAGTCGGGAGGGGGCCAGCCCCAGCATTTT
>many|TRBV28|NA|TRBJ2-2
CASRSPQGTGELFF
TGTGCCAGCCGCTCCCCCCAGGGAACCGGGGAGCTGTTTTTT
>many|TRBV20-1|NA|TRBJ2-7
CSARDQGRNEQYF
TGCAGTGCTAGAGACCAGGGAAGGAACGAGCAGTACTTC
>many|TRBV7-8|NA|TRBJ1-4
CASSLGAREKLFF
TGTGCCAGCAGCTTAGGGGCCCGTGAAAAACTGTTTTTT
>NA|TRBV5-5|NA|TRBJ2-1
CASSLGSALSSYNEQFF
TGTGCCAGCAGCTTGGGATCAGCGTTAAGCTCCTACAATGAGCAGTTCTTC
>many|TRBV7-2|NA|TRBJ1-1
CASSSRDSTEAFF
TGTGCCAGCAGCTCCAGGGATAGTACTGAAGCTTTCTTT
>few|TRBV27|TRBD2|TRBJ2-5
CASSLGTSGRARETQYF
TGTGCCAGCAGTTTAGGGACTAGCGGGAGGGCCCGAGAGACCCAGTACTTC
>many|TRBV5-1|NA|TRBJ2-3
CASSLGLAGHSDTQYF
TGCGCCAGCAGCTTGGGTCTGGCAGGGCATTCAGATACGCAGTATTTT
>many|TRBV28|NA|TRBJ1-3
CASTPGQKGNTIYF
TGTGCCAGCACCCCAGGACAGAAAGGAAACACCATATATTTT
>NA|TRBV4-3|NA|TRBJ2-1
CASSQGVSYNEQFF
TGCGCCAGCAGCCAAGGGGTGTCCTACAATGAGCAGTTCTTC
>many|TRBV10-3|TRBD1|TRBJ2-3
CAISVRDRVGTDTQYF
TGTGCCATCAGTGTCCGGGACAGGGTCGGGACAGATACGCAGTATTTT
>many|TRBV4-1|NA|TRBJ2-7
CASSQIGRPYEQYF
TGCGCCAGCAGCCAAATAGGCAGGCCCTACGAGCAGTACTTC
>few|TRBV7-9|NA|TRBJ1-1
CASSLDNGPHEAFF
TGTGCCAGCAGCTTAGATAATGGCCCCCATGAAGCTTTCTTT
>few|TRBV14|TRBD1|TRBJ1-5
CASSLTGYNQPQHF
TGTGCCAGCAGCTTGACAGGGTATAATCAGCCCCAGCATTTT
>NA|TRBV19|NA|TRBJ2-3
CASSLGTGRDTQYF
TGTGCCAGTAGTTTGGGGACGGGGCGAGATACGCAGTATTTT
>many|TRBV15|NA|TRBJ2-1
CATSREPPSARSSYNEQFF
TGTGCCACCAGCAGAGAGCCGCCCAGTGCCAGAAGCTCCTACAATGAGCAGTTCTTC
>few|TRBV12-3/TRBV12-4|NA|TRBJ2-7
CASSLIQGKQYF
TGTGCCAGCAGTTTAATCCAGGGAAAGCAGTACTTC
>few|TRBV3-1|TRBD1|TRBJ2-5
CASSPTGVGTQYF
TGTGCCAGCAGCCCGACAGGGGTCGGGACCCAGTACTTC
>many|TRBV19|TRBD1|TRBJ1-5
CASSRPRQGGSNQPQHF
TGTGCCAGTAGCCGACCCCGACAGGGGGGGAGCAATCAGCCCCAGCATTTT
>NA|TRBV5-1|NA|TRBJ2-3
CASSLGPDSGMPTDTQYF
TGCGCCAGCAGCTTGGGGCCCGACTCAGGGATGCCCACAGATACGCAGTATTTT
>NA|TRBV5-1|NA|TRBJ1-2
CASSLGPNYGDTF
TGCGCCAGCAGCTTGGGACCGAACTATGGCGACACCTTC
>many|TRBV20-1|NA|TRBJ2-1
CSAKRSNNEQFF
TGCAGTGCTAAGAGGTCAAACAATGAGCAGTTCTTC
>NA|TRBV5-5|NA|TRBJ1-4
CASSFPGWDEKLFF
TGTGCCAGCAGCTTTCCAGGTTGGGATGAAAAACTGTTTTTT
>many|TRBV14|TRBD1|TRBJ2-4
CASSQTALDRPVYF
TGTGCCAGCAGCCAGACTGCTTTGGACAGGCCAGTCTATTTC
>few|TRBV10-3|TRBD1|TRBJ1-5
CAISEGQGVDQPQHF
TGTGCCATCAGTGAGGGACAGGGGGTGGATCAGCCCCAGCATTTT
>many|TRBV25-1|NA|TRBJ2-2
CASSEFTGRNGELFF
TGTGCCAGCAGTGAATTCACAGGGAGAAACGGGGAGCTGTTTTTT
>NA|TRBV7-2|NA|TRBJ2-3
CASSLEQGVPLDTQYF
TGTGCCAGCAGCTTAGAGCAGGGCGTGCCTCTCGATACGCAGTATTTT
>NA|TRBV7-6|TRBD2|TRBJ2-2
CASSLSSGDYGELFF
TGTGCCAGCAGCTTATCTAGCGGGGATTACGGGGAGCTGTTTTTT
>many|TRBV3-1|TRBD1|TRBJ2-1
CASSLSGTGFGNEQFF
TGTGCCAGCAGCTTATCCGGGACAGGGTTCGGCAATGAGCAGTTCTTC
>many|TRBV28|TRBD2|TRBJ2-1
CASSLWRETPHNEQFF
TGTGCCAGCAGTTTATGGCGGGAGACTCCGCACAATGAGCAGTTCTTC
>many|TRBV27|TRBD2|TRBJ2-2
CASRALGRANTGELFF
TGTGCCAGCAGAGCTTTGGGGAGGGCGAACACCGGGGAGCTGTTTTTT
>NA|TRBV3-1|TRBD2|TRBJ2-1
CASSQLTSGSGDEQFF
TGTGCCAGCAGCCAACTTACTAGCGGGAGCGGCGATGAGCAGTTCTTC
>few|TRBV18|NA|TRBJ1-5
CASSLAGASNQPQHF
TGTGCCAGCTCTCTGGCAGGCGCCAGCAATCAGCCCCAGCATTTT
>many|TRBV20-1|TRBD1|TRBJ1-5
CSATETGNGQPQHF
TGCAGTGCTACCGAGACAGGGAACGGTCAGCCCCAGCATTTT
>few|TRBV19|NA|TRBJ2-6
CASSIATDGANVLTF
TGTGCCAGTAGTATAGCAACAGACGGGGCCAACGTCCTGACTTTC
>NA|TRBV5-1|TRBD2|TRBJ2-1
CASSLRTSGRTEQFF
TGCGCCAGCAGCCTCCGGACTAGCGGGAGGACTGAGCAGTTCTTC
>many|TRBV27|TRBD2|TRBJ2-3
CASSRGLAGGLNTQYF
TGTGCCAGCAGTCGGGGACTAGCGGGGGGGTTGAATACGCAGTATTTT
>few|TRBV12-3/TRBV12-4|NA|TRBJ2-5
CASSLGGRSMATQYF
TGTGCCAGCAGTCTCGGGGGGCGGTCTATGGCGACCCAGTACTTC
>many|TRBV6-1|NA|TRBJ1-5
CASGTTGYSNQPQHF
TGTGCCAGCGGAACTACGGGGTATAGCAATCAGCCCCAGCATTTT
>many|TRBV7-2|TRBD2|TRBJ2-3
CASSLSGGSTDTQYF
TGTGCCAGCAGTTTAAGCGGGGGGAGCACAGATACGCAGTATTTT
>many|TRBV21-1|NA|TRBJ1-6
CASSSHRRSPLHF
TGTGCCAGCAGCAGTCACCGGCGCTCACCCCTCCACTTT
>NA|TRBV6-1|NA|TRBJ1-2
CASSEAGDYGYTF
TGTGCCAGCAGTGAAGCTGGGGACTATGGCTACACCTTC
>many|TRBV27|NA|TRBJ2-3
CASSFREEAVRGTDTQYF
TGTGCCAGCAGTTTTCGGGAGGAAGCAGTAAGGGGGACAGATACGCAGTATTTT